These 21 T cell receptor beta chains share one sample of origin, sequenced in a study of graft-versus-host responses after intestinal transplantation (dated by TCRdb to the early 2020s). Receptor libraries were prepared by the immunoSEQ multiplex PCR assay. TCRdb retrieved this table from immuneACCESS and kept in-frame rearrangements only. Not all clones are present; in checked studies, unresolved V genes account for under half, and no reason is known for the remainder. The sample has 3,000 to 4,000 clones on record, about 70% of them singletons. The ten most abundant clones make up around 10% of the sample. Dithiothreitol, EDTA incubations and collagenase D digestion were used to isolate intraepithelial and lamina propria lymphocytes from graft specimens. The sequenced sample was ileum tissue, obtained around 5 and 7 days after intestinal transplantation. The receptors were sampled from a human patient who received an intestinal transplant, so some T cells may come from the graft donor.

The chain carries TRBV18 and TRBJ2-7, with TRBD2 matching 12 bases. The J segment lost 1 base and the V segment lost 4 bases, leaving 8 bases of the junction unmatched. The CDR3 spans 17 residues. Germline CDR1 reads KGHSH; CDR2 reads LQKENI. DNA for the CDR3: TGTGCCAGCTCACAACTAGCGGGAGGAGCCTTTTCCTACGAGCAGTACTTC. This translates into CASSQLAGGAFSYEQYF.

The chain is built from TRBV5-3 and TRBJ2-7, with 10 nucleotides matching TRBD2. TRBV5-3 is filed as an ORF, its function uncertain. The CDR3 has 14 residues. The V segment lost 1 base and the J segment 2 bases; nucleotides outside the gene matches: 0. The CDR3 reads CARSLTSGTYEQYF. The DNA of the CDR3 is TGTGCCAGAAGCTTGACTAGCGGGACCTACGAGCAGTACTTC.

The chain couples TRBV5-3 to TRBJ1-1; D is unresolved. TRBV5-3 has ORF status, its function being uncertain. This CDR3 has 11 amino acids. The CDR3 protein is CVRPGGTEAFF. CDR3 DNA sequence: TGTGTCCGGCCGGGTGGGACTGAAGCTTTCTTT.

The chain couples TRBV19 to TRBJ1-5; 7 positions match TRBD1. Germline V gene data show CDR1 as LNHDA and CDR2 as SQIVND (reference sequence). V gave up 3 bases and J gave up 2 bases; unmatched junction bases: 1. CDR3 size: 14 residues. The CDR3 region is CASSITGGNQPQHF. DNA for the CDR3: TGTGCCAGTAGTATCACAGGGGGCAATCAGCCCCAGCATTTT. The variable domain in full, with the rest retrieved from reference TRBV19 and TRBJ1-5, is DGGITQSPKYLFRKEGQNVTLSCEQNLNHDAMYWYRQDPGQGLRLIYYSQIVNDFQKGDIAEGYSVSREKKESFPLTVTSAQKNPTAFYLCASSITGGNQPQHFGDGTRLSIL.

This clone has a handful of counts. J is TRBJ2-1 and V is TRBV7-8, with 12 bases lining up with TRBD2. The V segment lost 5 bases and the J segment 6 bases; nucleotides outside the gene matches: 5. Germline V CDR1 and CDR2: SGHVS, FQNEAQ. The CDR3 contains 15 residues. The CDR3 coding sequence is TGTGCCAGCAGCCATCTAGCGGGAGGGTTCAATGAGCAGTTCTTC. Amino acid sequence: CASSHLAGGFNEQFF.

As for this clone: This same CDR3 is encoded by further DNA sequences in the sample. The rearrangement uses TRBV12-5 and TRBJ2-6; D gene unclear. The germline V gene has CDR1 LGHNT and CDR2 FRNRAP. This CDR3 comprises 16 residues. V was shortened by 1 base and J by 0 bases, with 7 bases between the two germline ends. This CDR3 is CASGLGHLSGANVLTF. The DNA of the CDR3 is TGTGCTAGTGGTTTGGGACACCTCTCTGGGGCCAACGTCCTGACTTTC.

The rearrangement links TRBV14 to TRBJ1-2; D is possibly TRBD1 (5 bases). Germline V CDR1 and CDR2: SGHDN, FVKESK. The CDR3 is 11 residues long. Trimming took 5 bases from V and 4 from J, leaving 5 bases between them. The CDR3 nucleotides read TGTGCCAGCAGCAGGGGCTATGGCTACACCTTC. Its protein is CASSRGYGYTF.

This clone was detected only once. The gene calls are TRBV14 and TRBJ1-2, with TRBD1 identical over 8 bases. Trimming at V came to 0 bases and at J to 7 bases, leaving 10 bases not matched to a gene. CDR1 is SGHDN and CDR2 is FVKESK in the germline V gene. There are 16 residues in the CDR3. Here the CDR3 DNA reads TGTGCCAGCAGCCAAGATCTTTGGGCAGGGGGCTTTGGCTACACCTTC. This codes for CASSQDLWAGGFGYTF. The full variable domain, completed using reference TRBV14 and TRBJ1-2, is EAGVTQFPSHSVIEKGQTVTLRCDPISGHDNLYWYRRVMGKEIKFLLHFVKESKQDESGMPNNRFLAERTGGTYSTLKVQPAELEDSGVYFCASSQDLWAGGFGYTFGSGTRLTVV.

The chain links TRBV10-3 to TRBJ2-6, with 7 nucleotides matching TRBD1. The V gene's germline CDR1 is ENHRY and CDR2 SYGVKD. The ends lost 5 bases at V and 0 bases at J; junction bases unmatched: 7. This CDR3 contains 17 residues. The CDR3 DNA sequence: TGTGCCATCAGTACCCCGGGACAGCTCTCTGGGGCCAACGTCCTGACTTTC. Amino acid sequence: CAISTPGQLSGANVLTF.

The J gene is TRBJ1-6, the V gene TRBV18; 7 bases align to TRBD1. The CDR3 is 16 residues long. Germline values: CDR1 KGHSH, CDR2 LQKENI. V shed 5 bases, J shed 0 bases, and the junction held 4 bases outside the gene matches. In nucleotides, the CDR3 is TGTGCCAGCTCAAAAGGGACAGTCTCCTATAATTCACCCCTCCACTTT. As protein: CASSKGTVSYNSPLHF.

V gene TRBV10-2 combines with J gene TRBJ1-2, with D hard to call. Per the germline V gene, CDR1 is WSHSY and CDR2 is SAAADI. This CDR3 spans 12 amino acids. The V and J ends lost 0 bases and 5 bases respectively, with 4 bases between them. CDR3 nucleotide sequence: TGCGCCAGCAGTGAGTCGAGGTATGGCTACACCTTC. This translates into CASSESRYGYTF.

The rearrangement joins TRBV6-1 to TRBJ1-5; D gene ambiguous. CDR3 length: 16 residues. The germline CDR1 and CDR2 sequences are MNHNS and SASEGT. Between the trimmed V and J ends, which lost 3 bases and 2 bases, there was a span of 14 bases. The CDR3 loop is CASSEWIGQGNQPQHF. The CDR3 nucleotides read TGTGCCAGCAGTGAGTGGATAGGGCAGGGCAATCAGCCCCAGCATTTT.

This clone was recorded once. The CDR3 region is CASSPGQNYGYTF. The CDR3 region has the DNA TGTGCCAGCTCACCGGGACAAAACTATGGCTACACCTTC. J is TRBJ1-2 and V is TRBV18; perhaps TRBD1 as D (6 bases). CDR3 length: 13 amino acids. V was trimmed by 3 bases and J by 2 bases, leaving 7 bases between them. The germline gives CDR1 KGHSH, CDR2 LQKENI.

J is TRBJ2-2 and V is TRBV7-3; 8 nucleotides agree with TRBD1. Germline V gene sequence: CDR1 SGHTA, CDR2 FQGTGA. Trimming took 4 bases from V and 7 from J; bases not matched to a gene: 2. The CDR3 is made up of 13 amino acids. The CDR3 loop is CASSSTGGGELFF. The CDR3 DNA follows: TGTGCCAGCAGCTCCACAGGGGGCGGGGAGCTGTTTTTT.

The chain carries TRBV25-1 and TRBJ1-5; 8 nucleotides align to TRBD1. After removal of 4 bases from V and 5 bases from J, the junction contained 7 bases not matched to a gene. This CDR3 spans 15 amino acids. Germline assignment: CDR1 MGHDK and CDR2 SYGVNS. CDR3 DNA: TGTGCCAGCAGTGGGGAGGGACAGGACGATCAGCCCCAGCATTTT. Translating gives CASSGEGQDDQPQHF.

The chain combines TRBV16 with TRBJ1-2; D perhaps matches TRBD1 (5 bases). The CDR3 contains 17 residues. Germline CDR1 KGHSY, CDR2 FQNENV. V dropped 2 bases and J dropped 2 bases, with 18 bases sitting between them. In nucleotides, the CDR3 is TGTGCCAGCAGCCAAACTCTTCGAGGGCAGGGAAACTATGGCTACACCTTC. This encodes CASSQTLRGQGNYGYTF. The variable domain in full, completed from reference TRBV16 and TRBJ1-2, reads GEEVAQTPKHLVRGEGQKAKLYCAPIKGHSYVFWYQQVLKNEFKFLISFQNENVFDETGMPKERFSAKCLPNSPCSLEIQATKLEDSAVYFCASSQTLRGQGNYGYTFGSGTRLTVV.

This clone has only one observation. The rearrangement links TRBV9 to TRBJ2-4; TRBD2 matches 10 bases. Germline loops: CDR1 SGDLS, CDR2 YYNGEE. CDR3 length equals 15 residues. The V segment lost 4 bases and the J segment 7 bases; nucleotides outside the gene matches: 8. The CDR3 DNA reads as TGTGCCAGCAGCCCAATAGCGGGAGGCGGGAACATTCAGTACTTC. Translated: CASSPIAGGGNIQYF.

The table lists this clone with a few counts. The chain couples TRBV27 to TRBJ2-3; 9 positions match TRBD2. Looked up from germline, CDR1 is MNHEY and CDR2 is SMNVEV (reference sequence). The CDR3 has 15 residues. V dropped 0 bases and J dropped 5; count of bases not matched to a gene: 3. The CDR3 nucleotides read TGTGCCAGCAGTTTATCGGCGGGGGGGCTAGATACGCAGTATTTT. It yields the protein CASSLSAGGLDTQYF.

The V and J genes are TRBV5-4 and TRBJ2-2; D may correspond to TRBD1 or TRBD2 (5 bases each). There are 14 residues in the CDR3. V dropped 2 bases and J dropped 4 bases, with 9 bases sitting between them. CDR1 is SGHNT and CDR2 is YYREEE in the germline V gene (reference sequence). CDR3 sequence reads: CASSLGTVTGELFF. CDR3 coding DNA: TGTGCCAGCAGCTTAGGGACGGTCACCGGGGAGCTGTTTTTT. The full variable domain, rest sourced from reference TRBV5-4 and TRBJ2-2, is ETGVTQSPTHLIKTRGQQVTLRCSSQSGHNTVSWYQQALGQGPQFIFQYYREEENGRGNFPPRFSGLQFPNYSSELNVNALELDDSALYLCASSLGTVTGELFFGEGSRLTVL.

The V call is TRBV19, the J call TRBJ2-2, with 10 bases identical to TRBD2. The CDR3 spans 15 residues. The V gene end was trimmed by 5 bases and the J gene end by 7 bases; junction bases not matched to a gene: 7. The germline V gene encodes CDR1 LNHDA and CDR2 SQIVND (reference sequence). Written as DNA, the CDR3 is TGTGCCAGTAGTCTTACTAGCGGGATGGGCGGGGAGCTGTTTTTT. It codes for CASSLTSGMGGELFF.

This clone came up once. The gene calls are TRBV5-8 and TRBJ1-2; D not certain. Trimming shortened V by 7 bases and J by 4 bases, and 23 bases separated the two germline ends. The germline CDR1 and CDR2 sequences are SGHTS and YDEGEE. This CDR3 comprises 16 residues. The CDR3 spells CASLLFYPRKTYGYTF. In nucleotides, the CDR3 is TGTGCCAGCCTACTGTTTTATCCACGAAAGACCTATGGCTACACCTTC.